This T cell receptor beta chain was captured in a study of cytomegalovirus exposure and HLA in healthy donors. Details on this clone: Its specificity is not known.

This CDR3 is built from 16 residues. Germline-derived CDR1 and CDR2 are GTSNPN and SVGIG (reference sequence). V trimming: 2 bases; J trimming: 2 bases; junction bases outside the gene matches: 5. Overall study results and limits: The listing of about 150 TCR beta chains classed them as cytomegalovirus-associated. Cytomegalovirus status was reportedly diagnosed by the classifier with high sensitivity and specificity. Donors belonging to an Asian-associated ancestry cluster reportedly showed fewer N-insertions in productive TCRs than the roughly 700-donor mean, according to what a later analysis found.

Primers included in the PCR were 60 Vbeta and 13 Jbeta primers. Original processing notes: About 11 million of about 80 million unique TCR beta chains were shared, per a later count. Assay: immunoSEQ multiplex PCR; the TCRdb copy retains only in-frame clones and omits some. V and J calls and clone size come straight from that table; D and trimming were deduced from the DNA. There are 100,000 to 150,000 clones in the sample; about 80% occur only once, and more than 2.5% lies in the top ten. Sequencing used PBMCs. The chain has TRBV30 and TRBJ2-3; 12 positions agree with TRBD1. The source is a male donor in good health and CMV-seronegative. The CDR3 reads CAWSPGTGGLTDTQYF. The CDR3 DNA reads as TGTGCCTGGAGTCCCGGGACAGGGGGCCTCACAGATACGCAGTATTTT.